This TCR beta chain was found in a study of metastatic and nonmetastatic thyroid tumors. The overall study: Thyroid patients, malignant and benign, had repertoires compared across blood and tumor or nodule tissue.

No patient had received any treatment before thyroid surgery. Using MiXCR, TCRdb reanalyzed the PCR reads. This table holds approximately 40,000 clones, about an eighth found once. A word on this clone: Germline is not matched at one junction end, which may reflect a read error.

Germline loops: CDR1 SGHRS, CDR2 YFSETQ. The CDR3 consists of 15 residues. Sequenced: blood. The chain joins TRBV5-1 to TRBJ2-1; unclear D gene. The source is a female donor with papillary thyroid cancer or a benign thyroid nodule (not recorded which). Some clones in this sample may be carry-over from other donors' samples. The CDR3 DNA reads TGCACCAGCAGCTTGAGTGCTACCGCTTACAATGAGCAGTTCTTC. Amino acid sequence: CTSSLSATAYNEQFF.